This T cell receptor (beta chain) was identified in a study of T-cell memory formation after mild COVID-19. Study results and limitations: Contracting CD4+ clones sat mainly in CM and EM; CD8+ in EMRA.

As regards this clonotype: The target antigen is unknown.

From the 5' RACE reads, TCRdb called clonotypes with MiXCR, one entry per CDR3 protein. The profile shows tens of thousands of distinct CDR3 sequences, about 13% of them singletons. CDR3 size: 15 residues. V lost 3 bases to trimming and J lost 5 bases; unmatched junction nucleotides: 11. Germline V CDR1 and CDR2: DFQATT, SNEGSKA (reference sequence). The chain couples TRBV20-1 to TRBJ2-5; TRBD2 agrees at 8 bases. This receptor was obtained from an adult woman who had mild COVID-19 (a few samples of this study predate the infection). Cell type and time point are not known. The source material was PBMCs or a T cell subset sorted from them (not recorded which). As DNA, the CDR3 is TGCAGTGCTAGCTTCCTAGCGGGCTGGGGGGAGACCCAGTACTTC. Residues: CSASFLAGWGETQYF.